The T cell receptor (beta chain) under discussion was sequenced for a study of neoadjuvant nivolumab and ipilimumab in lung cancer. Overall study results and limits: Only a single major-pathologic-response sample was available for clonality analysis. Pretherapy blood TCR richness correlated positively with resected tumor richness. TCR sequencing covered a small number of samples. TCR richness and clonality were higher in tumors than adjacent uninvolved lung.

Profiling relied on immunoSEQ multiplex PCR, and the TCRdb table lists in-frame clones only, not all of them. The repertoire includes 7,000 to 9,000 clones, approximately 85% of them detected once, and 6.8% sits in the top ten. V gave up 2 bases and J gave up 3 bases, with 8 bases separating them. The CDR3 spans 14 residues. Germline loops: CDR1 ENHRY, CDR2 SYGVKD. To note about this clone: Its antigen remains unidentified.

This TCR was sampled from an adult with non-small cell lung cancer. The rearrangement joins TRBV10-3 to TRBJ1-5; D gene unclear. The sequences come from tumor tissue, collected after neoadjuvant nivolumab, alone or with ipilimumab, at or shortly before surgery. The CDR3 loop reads CAISEDVYNQPQHF. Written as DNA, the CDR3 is TGTGCCATCAGTGAGGACGTATACAATCAGCCCCAGCATTTT.